The rows below give T cell receptor beta chains drawn from one sample of a study of patients and donors after allogeneic stem cell transplantation. TCRdb ran MiXCR on the RT-PCR reads and lists one entry per CDR3 protein. The sample lists approximately 200,000 distinct CDR3 sequences, 35% to 45% occurring once. Input material: blood, either unsorted or a sorted T cell fraction (not recorded which). These TCRs come from a human donor who was either an allogeneic HSCT recipient or a stem cell or donor lymphocyte infusion donor (not recorded which). It is not recorded whose cells these are; they may come from a transplant donor. The CDR3 runs from the conserved cysteine through the conserved F or W. A D gene is named only where the DNA matches it firmly. Size values are once, few and many counts, or a class for expanded clones, and some rows have none.

v_call,j_call,d_call,clone_size,cdr3_nt,cdr3_aa
TRBV4-1,TRBJ1-5,NA,NA,TGCGCCAGCAGCCAAGATCGAGGGGCGGGGCCCCAGCATTTT,CASSQDRGAGPQHF
TRBV6-6,TRBJ2-7,NA,NA,TGTGCCAGCAGTTACTCGGACAGTACCTACGAGCAGTACTTC,CASSYSDSTYEQYF
TRBV28,TRBJ1-3,NA,few,TGTGCCAGCAGTTTATCCGGACCTATCTCTGGAAACACCATATATTTT,CASSLSGPISGNTIYF
TRBV12-3/TRBV12-4,TRBJ1-2,NA,few,TGTGCCAGCAGGCCCCTGGACAGAAACTATGGCTACACCTTC,CASRPLDRNYGYTF
TRBV5-6,TRBJ2-5,NA,few,TGTGCCAGCAGCTTGGTACTAAGCGAGACCCAGTACTTC,CASSLVLSETQYF
TRBV7-2,TRBJ1-1,NA,few,TGTGCCAGCAGCTTAGCCTTAGCCCAGGCAGCTTTCTTT,CASSLALAQAAFF
TRBV12-3/TRBV12-4,TRBJ1-2,NA,few,TGTGCCAGCAGCTCCTCAACTTGGGGCTACACCTTC,CASSSSTWGYTF
TRBV14,TRBJ1-1,NA,NA,TGTGCCAGCAGCCAAGGGGTAGGGCAAGCTTTCTTT,CASSQGVGQAFF
TRBV2,TRBJ1-5,NA,once,TGTGCCAGCAGTGATGCTTATAGCAATCAGCCCCAGCATTTT,CASSDAYSNQPQHF
TRBV3-1,TRBJ1-2,NA,NA,TGTGCCAGCAGCCAAGGACAGCAGACCTATGGCTACACCTTC,CASSQGQQTYGYTF
TRBV19,TRBJ1-6,TRBD1,NA,TGTGCCAGTAGTAAGAGGACAGGGCGGATGGATTCACCCCTCCACTTT,CASSKRTGRMDSPLHF
TRBV4-3,TRBJ1-2,NA,NA,TGCGCCAGCAGCCTCCATAGGGGGGGAGGCTACACCTTC,CASSLHRGGGYTF
TRBV28,TRBJ1-2,NA,NA,TGTGCCAGCAGTTTTACCCTAAAGGGCTACACCTTC,CASSFTLKGYTF
TRBV7-6,TRBJ2-1,TRBD2,NA,TGTGCCAGCAGCTTAATCGAAGTTGAGGCGGGGGGATACAATGAGCAGTTCTTC,CASSLIEVEAGGYNEQFF
TRBV18,TRBJ1-1,NA,NA,TGTGCCAGCTCATTACAGGGACTCCCGGACACTGAAGCTTTCTTT,CASSLQGLPDTEAFF
TRBV18,TRBJ1-5,TRBD1,few,TGTGCCAGCTCACTGCGACAGGGAGGAAGCAATCAGCCCCAGCATTTT,CASSLRQGGSNQPQHF
TRBV20-1,TRBJ1-6,NA,NA,TGCAGTGCTAGAAAGGCCCTAAATTCACCCCTCCACTTT,CSARKALNSPLHF
TRBV3-1,TRBJ1-5,NA,few,TGTGCCAGCAGCCCAAGAAGGAGCAATCAGCCCCAGCATTTT,CASSPRRSNQPQHF
TRBV9,TRBJ1-3,NA,NA,TGTGCCAGCAGCGTAGATCCACAGCTCTCTGGAAACACCATATATTTT,CASSVDPQLSGNTIYF
TRBV5-1,TRBJ2-3,TRBD2,NA,TGCGCCAGCAGCACCCGACTAGCGGGGAGCACAGATACGCAGTATTTT,CASSTRLAGSTDTQYF
TRBV6-6,TRBJ1-2,NA,few,TGTGCCAGCACCAAGGGGTACACAGTCTATGGCTACACCTTC,CASTKGYTVYGYTF
TRBV20-1,TRBJ1-5,TRBD1,few,TGCAGTGCTAGAGCCCCCCCGGGACAGAGCAATCAGCCCCAGCATTTT,CSARAPPGQSNQPQHF
TRBV6-6,TRBJ1-2,TRBD1,NA,TGTGCCAGCAGCCGACAGGGACCTTTCTATGGCTACACCTTC,CASSRQGPFYGYTF
TRBV30,TRBJ2-7,TRBD2,NA,TGTGCCTGGACTAGCGGGGGTAACGAGCAGTACTTC,CAWTSGGNEQYF
TRBV5-1,TRBJ1-4,TRBD1,few,TGCGCCAGCAGCTTGGGCTTCCTCAAGGGGGCAGGGGAAAAACTGTTTTTT,CASSLGFLKGAGEKLFF
TRBV7-6,TRBJ2-1,TRBD2,NA,TGTGCCAGCAGCGGCGGGGGGGCCTCCTACAATGAGCAGTTCTTC,CASSGGGASYNEQFF
TRBV9,TRBJ1-6,NA,NA,TGTGCCAGCAGCGGGGCCCGGGGCTCCTATAATTCACCCCTCCACTTT,CASSGARGSYNSPLHF
TRBV6-2/TRBV6-3,TRBJ1-2,NA,few,TGTGCCAGCGGGCGCCGGTCTAACTATGGCTACACCTTC,CASGRRSNYGYTF